This entry is about one TCR beta chain. CDR1 is SGHRS and CDR2 is YFSETQ in the germline V gene. The CDR3 is 16 amino acids. The junction had 10 bases not matched to a gene; V was cut back by 3 bases and J by 3 bases. Produced via immunoSEQ multiplex PCR; TCRdb's table is partial and in-frame only. The sample has around 14,000 clones, around 82% seen once. This sample is part of a study of T cells in localized non-small cell lung cancer. The sequencing here drew on peripheral blood, taken before any cancer treatment. This TCR was recovered from a female donor over 55 with stage I squamous cell lung carcinoma. V is TRBV5-1 and J is TRBJ2-3; TRBD1 matches 7 bases. Here the CDR3 reads CASSSPGQLGTDTQYF. CDR3 coding DNA: TGCGCCAGCAGCTCCCCGGGACAGCTGGGGACAGATACGCAGTATTTT.